This T cell receptor (beta chain) is from a study of blood T cell repertoires in COVID-19. Study as a whole: Samples came from the United States, Italy and Spain, spanning acute and convalescent COVID-19. Sources were T cells, B-cell-depleted T cells, or PBMCs; the material itself was cDNA or gDNA.

Produced via immunoSEQ multiplex PCR; TCRdb's table is partial and in-frame only. The table includes approximately 150,000 clones, approximately 88% detected once. In the 2 weeks before study entry, exposed participants met a COVID-19 case, which was PCR-confirmed or clinician-diagnosed. Germline CDR1 SGHDT, CDR2 YYEEEE. V lost 4 bases and J lost 0; bases outside the gene matches: 7. There are 15 residues in the CDR3. The rearrangement joins TRBV5-6 to TRBJ2-7, with 7 positions matching TRBD2. The sequenced sample consisted of PBMCs or T cells enriched from blood (not recorded which). The receptor comes from a man aged 70 or older who had been exposed to COVID-19. The CDR3 bases are TGTGCCAGCAGCAATCTTGGCGGGAGCTCCTACGAGCAGTACTTC. This codes for CASSNLGGSSYEQYF.